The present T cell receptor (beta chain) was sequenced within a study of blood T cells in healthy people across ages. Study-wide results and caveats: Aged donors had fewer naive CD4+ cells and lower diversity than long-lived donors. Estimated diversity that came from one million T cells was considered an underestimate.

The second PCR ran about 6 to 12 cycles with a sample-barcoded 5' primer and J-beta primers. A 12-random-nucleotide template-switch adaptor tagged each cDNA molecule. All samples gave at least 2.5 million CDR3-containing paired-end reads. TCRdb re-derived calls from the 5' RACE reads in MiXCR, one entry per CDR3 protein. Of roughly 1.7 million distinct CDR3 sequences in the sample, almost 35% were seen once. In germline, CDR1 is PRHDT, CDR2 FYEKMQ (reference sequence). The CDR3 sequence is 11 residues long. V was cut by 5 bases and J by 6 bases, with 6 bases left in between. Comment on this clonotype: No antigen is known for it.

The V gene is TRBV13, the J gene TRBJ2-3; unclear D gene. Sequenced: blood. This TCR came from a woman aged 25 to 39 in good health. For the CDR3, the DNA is TGTGCCAGCAGCCCTTTCGATACGCAGTATTTT. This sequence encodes CASSPFDTQYF.